These 27 T cell receptor beta chains were all obtained from the same sample, sequenced in a study of shared clonotypes between healthy human individuals. Generated by immunoSEQ multiplex PCR, the TCRdb table keeps only in-frame clones and is missing some. The repertoire consists of roughly 1.5 million clones, with about 98% occurring once and the leading ten covering roughly 0.45%. Sequencing was carried out using naive CD4+ T cells sorted from blood. Subset meaning: CD45RA+ positively selected. The receptors were gathered from a man aged 25-45 years in good health.

V is TRBV19 and J is TRBJ1-2, with 8 nucleotides matching TRBD1. CDR3 length: 15 amino acids. The V gene end was trimmed by 2 bases and the J gene end by 2 bases; junction bases not matched to a gene: 4. Germline CDR1 and CDR2: LNHDA and SQIVND (reference sequence). In DNA, the CDR3 is TGTGCCAGTAGTATAACCTGGACAGGGAACTATGGCTACACCTTC. Translation gives CASSITWTGNYGYTF. Variable domain in full (rest from reference TRBV19 and TRBJ1-2): DGGITQSPKYLFRKEGQNVTLSCEQNLNHDAMYWYRQDPGQGLRLIYYSQIVNDFQKGDIAEGYSVSREKKESFPLTVTSAQKNPTAFYLCASSITWTGNYGYTFGSGTRLTVV.

This rearrangement joins TRBV6-5 to TRBJ2-3; D is possibly TRBD2 (6 bases). Germline V gene sequence: CDR1 MNHEY, CDR2 SVGAGI. CDR3 length: 16 residues. Trimming removed 0 bases at V and 5 bases at J, with 15 bases between. CDR3 DNA sequence: TGTGCCAGCAGTTACTCGATTGGGGGGTTGCGAGATACGCAGTATTTT. This codes for CASSYSIGGLRDTQYF.

The chain carries TRBV7-3 and TRBJ2-3; D gene ambiguous. Trimming removed 4 bases from V and 2 bases from J, with 4 bases in between. Per the germline V gene, CDR1 is SGHTA and CDR2 is FQGTGA. CDR3 length: 12 residues. CDR3 loop: CASSSPTDTQYF. The CDR3 DNA sequence: TGTGCCAGCAGCTCACCCACAGATACGCAGTATTTT.

This chain links TRBV7-2 with TRBJ1-2, with 7 bases matching TRBD1. The V and J ends lost 5 bases and 4 bases, in that order; junction bases with no gene match: 7. The CDR3 consists of 14 residues. Germline CDR1 is SGHTA and CDR2 is FQGNSA. CDR3 DNA sequence: TGTGCCAGCAGCCCCGGGACAGAACTCTATGGCTACACCTTC. This encodes CASSPGTELYGYTF.

The rearrangement uses TRBV5-4 and TRBJ2-7; TRBD1 agrees at 9 bases. Germline assignment: CDR1 SGHNT and CDR2 YYREEE (reference sequence). The CDR3 spans 15 residues. With 0 bases clipped from V and 5 bases from J, the junction kept 6 bases outside the gene matches. The CDR3 DNA is TGTGCCAGCAGCTTGGATGGACAGGGGCTAAACGAGCAGTACTTC. Protein: CASSLDGQGLNEQYF. The whole variable domain, remainder taken from reference TRBV5-4 and TRBJ2-7, is ETGVTQSPTHLIKTRGQQVTLRCSSQSGHNTVSWYQQALGQGPQFIFQYYREEENGRGNFPPRFSGLQFPNYSSELNVNALELDDSALYLCASSLDGQGLNEQYFGPGTRLTVT.

The chain carries TRBV7-9 and TRBJ2-2; TRBD2 matches 7 bases. Trimming cost V 3 bases and J 4 bases; bases outside gene matches: 8. Germline V gene lookup returns CDR1 SEHNR and CDR2 FQNEAQ (reference sequence). This CDR3 contains 16 residues. This CDR3 is CASSFPAGLATGELFF. CDR3 in DNA: TGTGCCAGCAGCTTTCCAGCGGGATTGGCCACCGGGGAGCTGTTTTTT.

With respect to this clone: At the DNA level, this CDR3 is encoded by other sequences in the same sample as well. J is TRBJ2-7 and V is TRBV15; TRBD1 matches 7 bases. The CDR3 length is 15 residues. Germline assignment: CDR1 LNHNV and CDR2 YYDKDF (reference sequence). V shed 0 bases, J shed 3 bases, and the junction held 5 bases outside the gene matches. CDR3 region: CATSRDPTGSYEQYF. The CDR3 DNA reads TGTGCCACCAGCAGAGATCCGACAGGGAGCTACGAGCAGTACTTC.

The chain has TRBV7-2 and TRBJ2-1; TRBD1 might be the D (6 bases). CDR1 and CDR2 (germline): SGHTA, FQGNSA. This CDR3 spans 14 amino acids. Trimming pared 5 bases from V and 4 bases from J, leaving 12 bases between. The CDR3 sequence is CASSKRDTYNEQFF. CDR3 DNA: TGTGCCAGCAGCAAAAGGGACACTTACAATGAGCAGTTCTTC.

The chain employs TRBV5-1 and TRBJ2-5; D might be TRBD1 (6 bases). CDR1 is SGHRS and CDR2 is YFSETQ in the germline V gene. The V and J ends lost 1 base and 5 bases respectively, with 12 bases between them. The CDR3 consists of 14 residues. The CDR3 reads CASSLTLGGETQYF. The CDR3 DNA is TGCGCCAGCAGCTTGACCCTAGGGGGTGAGACCCAGTACTTC. Drawing the rest from reference TRBV5-1 and TRBJ2-5, the complete variable domain is KAGVTQTPRYLIKTRGQQVTLSCSPISGHRSVSWYQQTPGQGLQFLFEYFSETQRNKGNFPGRFSGRQFSNSRSEMNVSTLELGDSALYLCASSLTLGGETQYFGPGTRLLVL.

The chain couples TRBV9 to TRBJ2-3; 7 nucleotides line up with TRBD1. This CDR3 comprises 18 residues. Germline CDR1 SGDLS, CDR2 YYNGEE. The ends lost 3 bases at V and 0 bases at J; junction bases unmatched: 13. The CDR3 reads CASSAGQRDSRSTDTQYF. CDR3 coding DNA: TGTGCCAGCAGCGCCGGCCAAAGGGACAGCCGTAGCACAGATACGCAGTATTTT.

This clone was seen just once. This chain uses TRBV5-1 with TRBJ2-2; D is possibly TRBD1 (6 bases). This CDR3 region has 15 residues. Germline-derived CDR1 and CDR2 are SGHRS and YFSETQ. V gave up 3 bases and J gave up 2 bases, with 11 bases separating them. The CDR3 DNA reads as TGCGCCAGCAGCTGGGGGCTAGCAAACACCGGGGAGCTGTTTTTT. Amino acid sequence: CASSWGLANTGELFF.

The chain carries TRBV11-2 and TRBJ2-5; D may be TRBD1 (7 bases). Between the trimmed V and J ends, which lost 5 bases and 2 bases, there was a span of 15 bases. The CDR3 is 15 amino acids. CDR1 is SGHAT and CDR2 is FQNNGV in the germline V gene. CDR3 in DNA: TGTGCCAGCAGCCGCCCGACAGGGACTCAAGAGACCCAGTACTTC. It yields the protein CASSRPTGTQETQYF. The complete variable domain, with remaining parts taken from reference TRBV11-2 and TRBJ2-5, reads EAGVAQSPRYKIIEKRQSVAFWCNPISGHATLYWYQQILGQGPKLLIQFQNNGVVDDSQLPKDRFSAERLKGVDSTLKIQPAKLEDSAVYLCASSRPTGTQETQYFGPGTRLLVL.

The chain has TRBV11-3 and TRBJ2-5; D is unclear. This CDR3 is 14 amino acids long. Germline loops: CDR1 SGHNT, CDR2 YENEEA. Trimming removed 5 bases at V and 0 bases at J, with 10 bases between. In DNA form, the CDR3 reads TGTGCCAGCAGCCAAGGGCCAAACCAAGAGACCCAGTACTTC. It is translated as CASSQGPNQETQYF.

V gene TRBV7-9 combines with J gene TRBJ1-2; D uncertain. In germline, CDR1 is SEHNR, CDR2 FQNEAQ (reference sequence). This CDR3 region has 15 residues. V gave up 3 bases and J gave up 4 bases, with 15 bases separating them. Here the CDR3 DNA reads TGTGCCAGCAGCTTGGGGATACCCCCCCTCTATGGCTACACCTTC. It specifies CASSLGIPPLYGYTF. The full variable domain, its missing parts supplied by reference TRBV7-9 and TRBJ1-2, is DTGVSQNPRHKITKRGQNVTFRCDPISEHNRLYWYRQTLGQGPEFLTYFQNEAQLEKSRLLSDRFSAERPKGSFSTLEIQRTEQGDSAMYLCASSLGIPPLYGYTFGSGTRLTVV.

This clone was seen once. V is TRBV6-6 and J is TRBJ2-3; maybe TRBD2 (6 bases). Germline lookup yields CDR1 MNHNY and CDR2 SVGAGI (reference sequence). The ends were cut back, 2 bases at V and 4 bases at J, with 10 bases in the middle. This CDR3 spans 14 amino acids. CDR3 loop: CASSYPGDSDTQYF. CDR3 bases: TGTGCCAGCAGTTACCCGGGAGACTCAGATACGCAGTATTTT.

This chain joins TRBV7-3 and TRBJ2-1; D is unresolved. The CDR3 runs 12 residues. Between the trimmed V and J ends, which lost 7 bases and 4 bases, there was a span of 8 bases. Per the germline V gene, CDR1 is SGHTA and CDR2 is FQGTGA. The CDR3 DNA is TGTGCCAGCACCCCCCTTTACAATGAGCAGTTCTTC. Translation: CASTPLYNEQFF.

The V call is TRBV19, the J call TRBJ2-7; 9 bases fit TRBD2. The CDR3 sequence is 14 residues long. Looked up from germline, CDR1 is LNHDA and CDR2 is SQIVND (reference sequence). V lost 4 bases to trimming and J lost 4 bases; unmatched junction nucleotides: 5. The CDR3 nucleotides read TGTGCCAGTAGTAGGTCTAGCGGGATGTACGAGCAGTACTTC. Translation: CASSRSSGMYEQYF.

This rearrangement joins TRBV28 to TRBJ1-5; no clear D. This CDR3 contains 14 residues. Trimming took off 6 bases at V and 7 bases at J, with 16 bases between the two ends. Germline CDR1 and CDR2: MDHEN and SYDVKM. CDR3 protein: CASRPRVTRQPQHF. The CDR3 region has the DNA TGTGCCAGCAGACCCCGGGTAACACGACAGCCCCAGCATTTT.

The J gene is TRBJ1-5, the V gene TRBV18, with D perhaps TRBD1 (6 bases). Trimming shortened V by 3 bases and J by 2 bases, and 17 bases separated the two germline ends. The CDR3 length is 17 residues. Germline CDR1 and CDR2: KGHSH and LQKENI. The chain's CDR3 is CASSPLAGGQGNQPQHF. DNA of the CDR3: TGTGCCAGCTCACCTTTAGCCGGGGGCCAAGGCAATCAGCCCCAGCATTTT.

The rearrangement links TRBV18 to TRBJ1-2; D is uncertain. The CDR3 has 14 amino acids. Germline V gene data show CDR1 as KGHSH and CDR2 as LQKENI. Trimming stripped 4 bases from V and 4 bases from J, with 13 bases between. The chain's CDR3 is CASSQLPASYGYTF. The CDR3 coding sequence is TGTGCCAGCTCACAGTTACCGGCCTCCTATGGCTACACCTTC.

The gene calls are TRBV19 and TRBJ2-4; D might be TRBD2 (5 bases). Germline CDR1 reads LNHDA; CDR2 reads SQIVND (reference sequence). The CDR3 is made up of 15 amino acids. Trimming cost V 3 bases and J 0 bases, with 9 bases left between them. Written as DNA, the CDR3 is TGTGCCAGTAGTATGCCTGGACTAGCCAAAAACATTCAGTACTTC. It yields the protein CASSMPGLAKNIQYF.

The rearrangement links TRBV28 to TRBJ2-7; the D gene is possibly TRBD2 (5 bases). V lost 3 bases and J 2 bases, leaving 14 bases between the germline ends. The V gene's germline CDR1 is MDHEN and CDR2 SYDVKM. CDR3 length: 15 amino acids. In DNA form, the CDR3 reads TGTGCCAGCAGTTTCGCGGTGGGGAGAACCTACGAGCAGTACTTC. It translates to CASSFAVGRTYEQYF.

The rearrangement uses TRBV27 and TRBJ2-7, with D unclear. CDR3 length: 13 amino acids. The germline V gene encodes CDR1 MNHEY and CDR2 SMNVEV (reference sequence). V shed 1 base and J shed 4 bases, with 8 bases lying between them. The CDR3: CASSLWAGYEQYF. CDR3 coding DNA: TGTGCCAGCAGTTTATGGGCCGGTTACGAGCAGTACTTC.

The chain is built from TRBV6-1 and TRBJ1-4; D call uncertain. CDR1 and CDR2 (germline): MNHNS, SASEGT. Trimming cost V 0 bases and J 8 bases, with 10 bases left between them. This CDR3 contains 14 residues. The CDR3 reads CASSEAWGGEKLFF. The DNA for the CDR3 is TGTGCCAGCAGTGAAGCTTGGGGAGGGGAAAAACTGTTTTTT.

This chain connects TRBV9 to TRBJ2-3; D tentatively reads TRBD1 or TRBD2 (5 bases each). This CDR3 region has 14 residues. Germline CDR1 reads SGDLS; CDR2 reads YYNGEE. Trimming stripped 4 bases from V and 1 base from J, with 10 bases between. For the CDR3, the DNA is TGTGCCAGCAGCCCGGGACCTCGCACAGATACGCAGTATTTT. Its translation is CASSPGPRTDTQYF.

This chain uses TRBV27 with TRBJ2-7; TRBD2 matches 7 bases. CDR1 MNHEY and CDR2 SMNVEV come from the germline V gene (reference sequence). The CDR3 totals 15 residues. V gave up 5 bases and J gave up 6 bases; unmatched junction bases: 13. The CDR3 loop is CASSRLAPFGAEQYF. In nucleotides, the CDR3 is TGTGCCAGCAGTCGACTAGCCCCTTTCGGTGCCGAGCAGTACTTC.

This clone was found once. The chain combines TRBV5-6 with TRBJ2-7; D is uncertain. This CDR3 has 15 amino acids. Trimming pared 4 bases from V and 9 bases from J, leaving 23 bases between. Germline loops: CDR1 SGHDT, CDR2 YYEEEE. CDR3 sequence reads: CASSTRDRGPSAQYF. The CDR3, as DNA: TGTGCCAGCAGCACCCGTGACCGCGGCCCCTCAGCGCAGTACTTC.